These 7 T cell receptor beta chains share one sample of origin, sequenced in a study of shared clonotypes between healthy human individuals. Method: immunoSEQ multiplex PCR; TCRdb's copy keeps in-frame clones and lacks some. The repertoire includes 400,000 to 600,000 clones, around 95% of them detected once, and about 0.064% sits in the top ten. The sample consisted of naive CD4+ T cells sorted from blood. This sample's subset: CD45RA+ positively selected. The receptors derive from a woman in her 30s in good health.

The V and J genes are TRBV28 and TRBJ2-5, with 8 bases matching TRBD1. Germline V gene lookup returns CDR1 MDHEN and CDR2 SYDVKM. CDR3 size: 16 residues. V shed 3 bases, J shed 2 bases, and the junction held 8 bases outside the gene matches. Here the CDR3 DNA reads TGTGCCAGCAGTTTCTCCAGCAGGGGGCTACAAGAGACCCAGTACTTC. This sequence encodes CASSFSSRGLQETQYF.

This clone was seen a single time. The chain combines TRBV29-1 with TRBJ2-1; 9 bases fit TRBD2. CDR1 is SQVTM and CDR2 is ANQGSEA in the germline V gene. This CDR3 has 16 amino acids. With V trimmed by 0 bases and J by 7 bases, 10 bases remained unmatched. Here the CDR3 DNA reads TGCAGCGTTGAAGATCGGTGGTCTAGCGGGGTGAATGAGCAGTTCTTC. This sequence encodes CSVEDRWSSGVNEQFF.

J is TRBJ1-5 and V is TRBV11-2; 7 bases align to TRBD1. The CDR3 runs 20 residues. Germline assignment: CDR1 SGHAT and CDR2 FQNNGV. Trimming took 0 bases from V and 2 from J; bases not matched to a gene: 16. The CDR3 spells CASSLDPPDRDPARNQPQHF. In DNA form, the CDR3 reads TGTGCCAGCAGCTTAGACCCCCCCGACAGGGATCCGGCCCGCAATCAGCCCCAGCATTTT.

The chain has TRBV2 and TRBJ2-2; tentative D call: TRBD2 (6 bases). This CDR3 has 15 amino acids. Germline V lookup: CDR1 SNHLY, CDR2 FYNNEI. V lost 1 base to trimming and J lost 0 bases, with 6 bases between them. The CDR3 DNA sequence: TGTGCCAGCAGTGAAGGACTAGCGAACACCGGGGAGCTGTTTTTT. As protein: CASSEGLANTGELFF.

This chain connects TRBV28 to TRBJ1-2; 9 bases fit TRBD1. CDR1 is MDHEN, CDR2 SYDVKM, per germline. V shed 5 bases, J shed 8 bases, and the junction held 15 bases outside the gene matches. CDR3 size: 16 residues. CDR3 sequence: CASSPTRDREREGYTF. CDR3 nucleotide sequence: TGTGCCAGCAGTCCTACCCGGGACAGGGAACGGGAGGGCTACACCTTC.

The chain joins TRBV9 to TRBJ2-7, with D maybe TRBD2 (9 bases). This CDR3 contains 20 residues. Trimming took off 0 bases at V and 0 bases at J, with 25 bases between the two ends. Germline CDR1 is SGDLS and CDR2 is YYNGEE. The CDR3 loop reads CASSVVSGGTRDRNSYEQYF. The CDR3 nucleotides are TGTGCCAGCAGCGTAGTGAGCGGGGGGACCCGGGACAGGAACTCCTACGAGCAGTACTTC.

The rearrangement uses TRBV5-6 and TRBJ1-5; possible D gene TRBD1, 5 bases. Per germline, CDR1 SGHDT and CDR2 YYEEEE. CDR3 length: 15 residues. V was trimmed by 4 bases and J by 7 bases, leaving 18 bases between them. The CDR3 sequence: CASSLFWGVKQPQHF. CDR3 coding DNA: TGTGCCAGCAGCCTCTTCTGGGGGGTGAAGCAGCCCCAGCATTTT. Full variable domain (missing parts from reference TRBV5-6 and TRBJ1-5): DAGVTQSPTHLIKTRGQQVTLRCSPKSGHDTVSWYQQALGQGPQFIFQYYEEEERQRGNFPDRFSGHQFPNYSSELNVNALLLGDSALYLCASSLFWGVKQPQHFGDGTRLSIL.